Given below is one T cell receptor (beta chain) in context. Antigen: not known. This sample is drawn from a study of OX40 agonist ivuxolimab in advanced cancers. Study in general: Of the patients, three showed partial responses, one with hepatocellular carcinoma and two with cutaneous melanoma.

The assay was immunoSEQ multiplex PCR, and TCRdb's table has in-frame clones only and misses some. The table records approximately 70,000 clones, more than 80% of them present only once. Study-wide points: Antigen specificity was not determined for the expanded peripheral T cells. In general, CD8+ T cells held more expanded clones than CD4+ did, on average.

The clonotype comes from an adult with an advanced solid tumor such as melanoma, head and neck, liver or kidney cancer. The sequenced sample was CD4+ or CD8+ T cells sorted from blood, obtained in a trial of the OX40 agonist ivuxolimab.

The CDR3 nucleotides are TGTGCCAGCAGCTTGGGACAGATAGGAGAAAAACTGTTTTTT. This gives the protein CASSLGQIGEKLFF. The chain employs TRBV5-8 and TRBJ1-4; D perhaps matches TRBD1 (5 bases). Germline values: CDR1 SGHTS, CDR2 YDEGEE. This CDR3 has 14 amino acids. Trimming shortened V by 0 bases and J by 8 bases, and 11 bases separated the two germline ends.